The clone carrying this T cell receptor beta chain was seen many times. The CDR3 spans 15 residues. Germline V gene data show CDR1 as DFQATT and CDR2 as SNEGSKA (reference sequence). V was clipped by 6 bases and J by 0 bases; unmatched bases: 10. The data stem from a study of blood T cells in healthy people across ages. The second PCR ran roughly 6 to 12 cycles with a sample-barcoded 5' primer and J-beta primers. In TCRdb, the 5' RACE reads were re-called with MiXCR into one record per CDR3 protein. Found here are around 1,500,000 distinct CDR3 sequences, over 25% of them singletons; the top ten hold about 8%.

Specimen: blood. The receptor comes from a woman aged 30 to 39 in good health. The rearrangement uses TRBV20-1 and TRBJ2-7; 8 nucleotides agree with TRBD1. CDR3 DNA: TGCAGTGCCCCTGGGGCAGGGGGCTTCTCCTACGAGCAGTACTTC. Translated: CSAPGAGGFSYEQYF.